The 23 T cell receptor beta chains below come from one sample, sequenced in a study of T-cell reconstitution after alpha-beta-depleted transplantation in children. This sample's TCRbeta library carried unique molecular identifier barcodes. One entry per CDR3 protein results from TCRdb running MiXCR on the PCR reads. The sample contains 440,000 or so distinct CDR3 sequences, approximately 11% of which appear only once. This specimen consisted of PBMCs from the stem cell graft donor, obtained from the stem cell graft. All receptors come from a human donor who donated a stem cell graft to a child with acute myeloid leukemia.

V is TRBV5-6 and J is TRBJ2-5; 9 bases align to TRBD2. The germline V gene has CDR1 SGHDT and CDR2 YYEEEE. This CDR3 has 19 residues. Trimming cost V 4 bases and J 4 bases; bases outside gene matches: 20. The CDR3: CASSTLGAASGGLGETQYF. For the CDR3, the DNA is TGTGCCAGCAGCACACTCGGGGCGGCCAGCGGGGGGCTTGGAGAGACCCAGTACTTC.

This chain connects TRBV20-1 to TRBJ2-1, with 8 bases identical to TRBD2. The V segment lost 0 bases and the J segment 3 bases; nucleotides outside the gene matches: 10. The CDR3 is 17 residues long. Per the germline V gene, CDR1 is DFQATT and CDR2 is SNEGSKA (reference sequence). The CDR3 DNA reads as TGCAGTGCTAGAGATACCAGGACTAGCATCTTCTACAATGAGCAGTTCTTC. It encodes CSARDTRTSIFYNEQFF.

Concerning this clonotype itself: A read error is possible here, since a much larger clone lies one base away. Here the CDR3 omits its conserved ending phenylalanine or tryptophan, so a read error is the likely source. The V call is TRBV4-2, the J call TRBJ2-3, with D possibly TRBD2 on 6 matching bases. Germline values: CDR1 LGHNA, CDR2 YNFKEQ. CDR3 length equals 16 residues. The CDR3 bases are TGTGCCAGCAGCCAAGATCCGACCGGGGGAGCAGAGACGCAGTATTTA. It codes for CASSQDPTGGAETQYL.

This chain joins TRBV10-3 and TRBJ1-2, with 8 nucleotides matching TRBD1. Unmatched junction bases numbered 10, after V lost 10 bases and J lost 6 bases. Per the germline V gene, CDR1 is ENHRY and CDR2 is SYGVKD. The CDR3 length is 13 residues. CDR3 DNA: TGTGCCACCCGTAAGACAGGGGATAATGGCTACACCTTC. Translation gives CATRKTGDNGYTF.

This clonotype was seen repeatedly, ten times or more. The chain links TRBV5-1 to TRBJ2-7; D is uncertain. From germline, CDR1 is SGHRS and CDR2 YFSETQ. This CDR3 is built from 12 residues. Between the trimmed V and J ends, which lost 4 bases and 2 bases, there was a span of 7 bases. The CDR3 bases are TGCGCCAGCAGCCTGACCCCCTACGAGCAGTACTTC. The encoded protein is CASSLTPYEQYF.

The sample holds a few counts of this clonotype. The chain uses TRBV5-4 and TRBJ2-5, with D perhaps assigned TRBD1 or TRBD2 (7 bases each). The length of the CDR3 is 14 residues. V lost 2 bases and J 3 bases, leaving 11 bases between the germline ends. Germline CDR1 reads SGHNT; CDR2 reads YYREEE (reference sequence). In DNA, the CDR3 is TGTGCCAGCAGCTTCAGGGGGAGGGAAGAGACCCAGTACTTC. It encodes CASSFRGREETQYF.

This chain links TRBV4-3 with TRBJ2-1; 10 nucleotides line up with TRBD2. The J segment lost 6 bases and the V segment lost 4 bases, leaving 9 bases of the junction unmatched. The CDR3 has 16 amino acids. Per germline, CDR1 LGHNA and CDR2 YSLEER. The CDR3 DNA is TGCGCCAGCAGCCTGGGGGCAGCGGGAGGGAGCAATGAGCAGTTCTTC. It translates to CASSLGAAGGSNEQFF.

This clonotype showed up many times. V is TRBV6-5 and J is TRBJ2-3; D is undetermined. The CDR3 is made up of 15 amino acids. CDR1 and CDR2 from the germline V gene are MNHEY and SVGAGI. V was pared by 0 bases and J by 2 bases, with 9 bases between. The CDR3 coding sequence is TGTGCCAGCAGTTACTCGAGGCTTTACACAGATACGCAGTATTTT. Its protein is CASSYSRLYTDTQYF.

The chain employs TRBV12-3 or TRBV12-4 and TRBJ2-1; D assignment may be TRBD1 or TRBD2 (6 bases each). The ends were cut back, 6 bases at V and 4 bases at J, with 10 bases in the middle. CDR3 length: 13 amino acids. The CDR3 DNA follows: TGTGCCAGCAGCCGGGGGCGGTACAATGAGCAGTTCTTC. It codes for CASSRGRYNEQFF.

V is TRBV7-2 and J is TRBJ2-7, with D perhaps matching TRBD2 (7 bases). The length of the CDR3 is 14 residues. V was shortened by 1 base and J by 5 bases, with 12 bases between the two germline ends. Germline CDR1 is SGHTA and CDR2 is FQGNSA. The CDR3 protein is CASSLGPGGHEQYF. The CDR3 DNA sequence: TGTGCCAGCAGCTTAGGGCCGGGGGGCCACGAGCAGTACTTC.

This clonotype was seen at least ten times. The gene calls are TRBV5-5 and TRBJ2-5, with 8 bases aligning to TRBD1. Germline loops: CDR1 SGHKS, CDR2 YYEKEE (reference sequence). Trimming at V came to 0 bases and at J to 5 bases, leaving 6 bases not matched to a gene. There are 15 residues in the CDR3. This chain's CDR3 is CASSLVQGARETQYF. As DNA, the CDR3 is TGTGCCAGCAGCTTGGTGCAGGGGGCACGGGAGACCCAGTACTTC.

The J gene is TRBJ2-1, the V gene TRBV5-6; maybe TRBD1 (5 bases). The CDR3 has 16 amino acids. Germline CDR1 reads SGHDT; CDR2 reads YYEEEE. V lost 0 bases to trimming and J lost 3 bases, with 13 bases between them. The DNA of the CDR3 is TGTGCCAGCAGCTTGGTGGGTGGGCAGGGCTACAATGAGCAGTTCTTC. This encodes CASSLVGGQGYNEQFF.

This clonotype has only a few counts. CDR3 coding DNA: TGTGCCAGCAGAAAAGGGGGCGTTGAAGCTTTCTTT. Translation: CASRKGGVEAFF. The chain links TRBV2 to TRBJ1-1; 7 positions agree with TRBD1. The V segment lost 6 bases and the J segment 7 bases; nucleotides outside the gene matches: 5. The germline V gene has CDR1 SNHLY and CDR2 FYNNEI. The CDR3 runs 12 residues.

The chain is built from TRBV2 and TRBJ2-7, with D possibly matching TRBD2 (5 bases). The CDR3 contains 15 residues. Germline loops: CDR1 SNHLY, CDR2 FYNNEI. V shed 5 bases and J shed 3 bases, with 17 bases lying between them. The CDR3 DNA reads TGTGCCAGCAGTACGGGGAAATCTTCCCTCTACGAGCAGTACGTC. Translation: CASSTGKSSLYEQYV.

The rearrangement joins TRBV5-5 to TRBJ2-3; no definite D call. Germline assignment: CDR1 SGHKS and CDR2 YYEKEE (reference sequence). This CDR3 spans 15 amino acids. V gave up 0 bases and J gave up 0 bases, with 8 bases separating them. The CDR3 DNA sequence: TGTGCCAGCAGCTTGGTTACACGGAGCACAGATACGCAGTATTTT. This codes for CASSLVTRSTDTQYF. Together with reference TRBV5-5 and TRBJ2-3, the CDR3 gives the full variable domain: DAGVTQSPTHLIKTRGQQVTLRCSPISGHKSVSWYQQVLGQGPQFIFQYYEKEERGRGNFPDRFSARQFPNYSSELNVNALLLGDSALYLCASSLVTRSTDTQYFGPGTRLTVL.

The rearrangement joins TRBV5-1 to TRBJ2-1; 8 bases fit TRBD2. The CDR3 is 15 amino acids. The V gene end was trimmed by 0 bases and the J gene end by 5 bases; junction bases not matched to a gene: 4. The V gene's germline CDR1 is SGHRS and CDR2 YFSETQ. The CDR3 DNA sequence: TGCGCCAGCAGCTTGGCCCCAGCGGGGGACAATGAGCAGTTCTTC. Its protein is CASSLAPAGDNEQFF.

This clonotype was seen only a few times. V and J are TRBV10-3 and TRBJ2-7; perhaps TRBD2 as D (6 bases). V lost 5 bases and J lost 4, with 12 bases in between. Germline V CDR1 and CDR2: ENHRY, SYGVKD. The CDR3 totals 13 residues. CDR3 DNA sequence: TGTGCCATCAGTCTTGGGGAGGCATACGAGCAGTACGTC. Its protein product is CAISLGEAYEQYV.

DNA of the CDR3: TGTGCCAGCAGTTACTCGATCGGGGTAGCGGGAGGCTACGAGCAGTACTTC. Translated: CASSYSIGVAGGYEQYF. V usage is TRBV6-5 and J usage is TRBJ2-7; TRBD2 matches at 10 bases. From germline, CDR1 is MNHEY and CDR2 SVGAGI. The V and J ends lost 0 bases and 3 bases, in that order; junction bases with no gene match: 8. The CDR3 sequence is 17 residues long.

As concerns this clonotype: No conserved phenylalanine or tryptophan is present at the end of the CDR3, so a read error is the likely explanation. The CDR3 reads CSAGQTSTDTQYS. The CDR3 nucleotides are TGCAGTGCTGGTCAAACTAGCACAGATACGCAGTATTCT. J is TRBJ2-3 and V is TRBV20-1; D call uncertain. The CDR3 loop spans 13 amino acids. The V end was cut by 5 bases, the J end by 0 bases, with 9 bases between. Germline V gene sequence: CDR1 DFQATT, CDR2 SNEGSKA (reference sequence).

There are a few counts of this clonotype. The chain couples TRBV18 to TRBJ2-2; TRBD2 matches at 9 bases. V was pared by 3 bases and J by 2 bases, with 7 bases of the junction left unmatched. CDR1 is KGHSH and CDR2 is LQKENI in the germline V gene. The length of the CDR3 is 17 residues. The CDR3, as DNA: TGTGCCAGCTCACCGACAACTAGCGGGTCCAACACCGGGGAGCTGTTTTTT. This sequence encodes CASSPTTSGSNTGELFF.

The rearrangement links TRBV6-2 or TRBV6-3 to TRBJ2-3, with 15 bases lining up with TRBD2. CDR3 length: 20 residues. CDR1 is MNHEY and CDR2 is SVGEGT in the germline V gene. The J segment lost 1 base and the V segment lost 0 bases, leaving 8 bases of the junction unmatched. The CDR3 nucleotides read TGTGCCAGCAGTTACTCAGGACTAGCGGGAGGGCCGAGGGGCACAGATACGCAGTATTTT. Translation: CASSYSGLAGGPRGTDTQYF.

This clonotype was counted a few times. V and J are TRBV12-3 or TRBV12-4 and TRBJ1-5; 7 nucleotides match TRBD1. V trimming: 5 bases; J trimming: 0 bases; junction bases outside the gene matches: 7. This CDR3 is built from 16 residues. Here the CDR3 reads CASSPSTGNSNQPQHF. Written as DNA, the CDR3 is TGTGCCAGCAGTCCCTCGACAGGGAATAGCAATCAGCCCCAGCATTTT.

The chain combines TRBV20-1 with TRBJ2-7; TRBD2 aligns across 10 bases. The germline CDR1 and CDR2 sequences are DFQATT and SNEGSKA (reference sequence). Trimming cost V 1 base and J 3 bases; bases outside gene matches: 3. This CDR3 contains 14 residues. The CDR3, as DNA: TGCAGTGCTAGAGCAGCTAGCGGGAGCTACGAGCAGTACTTC. Translating it yields CSARAASGSYEQYF.